These 5 T cell receptor beta chains were all obtained from the same sample, sequenced in a study of blood T cell repertoires in COVID-19. TCRdb's copy holds only in-frame clones and misses some; the assay was immunoSEQ multiplex PCR. The profile shows roughly 230,000 clones, roughly 89% of them singletons. The sequenced material came from peripheral blood. The source is a woman aged 60-75 years with COVID-19, enrolled during active disease.

V usage is TRBV20-1 and J usage is TRBJ1-4; D is undetermined. This CDR3 has 11 amino acids. Germline V gene sequence: CDR1 DFQATT, CDR2 SNEGSKA (reference sequence). Trimming cost V 5 bases and J 6 bases, with 7 bases left between them. The CDR3 DNA sequence: TGCAGTGCTTGGGAGGATGAAAAACTGTTTTTT. Translation gives CSAWEDEKLFF.

The chain employs TRBV7-8 and TRBJ2-3, with 9 nucleotides matching TRBD2. CDR3 length equals 16 residues. CDR1 is SGHVS, CDR2 FQNEAQ, per germline. Trimming at V came to 5 bases and at J to 4 bases, leaving 10 bases not matched to a gene. CDR3 bases: TGTGCCAGCAGCCAGGGGATAGCGGGGGTAGCAGATACGCAGTATTTT. It yields the protein CASSQGIAGVADTQYF.

This chain links TRBV18 with TRBJ1-1; 7 nucleotides agree with TRBD1. Germline assignment: CDR1 KGHSH and CDR2 LQKENI. The V segment lost 4 bases and the J segment 4 bases; nucleotides outside the gene matches: 9. The CDR3 contains 15 residues. DNA of the CDR3: TGTGCCAGCTCACGTCCCGAGCAGGGGGTCACTGAAGCTTTCTTT. As protein: CASSRPEQGVTEAFF. The full variable domain, in which reference TRBV18 and TRBJ1-1 provide the parts outside the CDR3, is NAGVMQNPRHLVRRRGQEARLRCSPMKGHSHVYWYRQLPEEGLKFMVYLQKENIIDESGMPKERFSAEFPKEGPSILRIQQVVRGDSAAYFCASSRPEQGVTEAFFGQGTRLTVV.

The V and J genes are TRBV6-4 and TRBJ2-1; no firm D call. The CDR3 spans 18 residues. V lost 1 base and J lost 1, with 17 bases in between. Per the germline V gene, CDR1 is MRHNA and CDR2 is SNTAGT. The CDR3 protein is CASSDFVMVAYSYNEQFF. The DNA for the CDR3 is TGTGCCAGCAGTGACTTTGTTATGGTGGCTTATTCCTACAATGAGCAGTTCTTC.

The chain recombines TRBV30 with TRBJ2-2; a weak D match, TRBD2 (6 bases). The V and J ends lost 0 bases and 6 bases respectively, with 14 bases between them. CDR1 and CDR2 from the germline V gene are GTSNPN and SVGIG (reference sequence). The CDR3 loop spans 15 amino acids. The CDR3 sequence: CAWSVLGTGAGELFF. The DNA of the CDR3 is TGTGCCTGGAGTGTACTGGGGACTGGTGCCGGGGAGCTGTTTTTT.